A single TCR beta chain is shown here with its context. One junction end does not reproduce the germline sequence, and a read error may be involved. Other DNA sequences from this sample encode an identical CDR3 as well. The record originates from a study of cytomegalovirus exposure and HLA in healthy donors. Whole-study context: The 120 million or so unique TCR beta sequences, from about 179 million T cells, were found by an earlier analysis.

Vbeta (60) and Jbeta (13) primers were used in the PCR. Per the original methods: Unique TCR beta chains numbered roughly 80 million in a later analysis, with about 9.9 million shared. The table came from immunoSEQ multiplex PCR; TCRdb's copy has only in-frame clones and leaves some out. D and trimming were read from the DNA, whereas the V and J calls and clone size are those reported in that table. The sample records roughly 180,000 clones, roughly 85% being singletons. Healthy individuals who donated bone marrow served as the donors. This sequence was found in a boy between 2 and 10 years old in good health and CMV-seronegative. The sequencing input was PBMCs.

CDR3 in amino acids: CAVGRQSSGNTIYF. In DNA, the CDR3 is TGTGCGGTGGGCAGACAGAGCTCTGGGAACACCATATATTTT. The rearrangement joins TRBV30 to TRBJ1-3, with a possible D match to TRBD1 (5 bases). Germline assignment: CDR1 GTSNPN and CDR2 SVGIG (reference sequence). The CDR3 loop spans 14 amino acids.